The 31 T cell receptor beta chains below were found in one sample sequenced in a study of read filtering for tumor transcriptome and immune sequencing. From 400 to 450 ng of RNA, a library with molecular barcoded alpha/delta and beta/gamma adaptors was made. TCRdb re-called the reads with MiXCR, one entry per CDR3 protein. The sample carries more than 55,000 distinct CDR3 sequences, under 25% recorded once. Material for sequencing was a population of CD138-negative cells sorted from bone marrow. These receptors all stem from a donor over 35 with multiple myeloma.

This clonotype was detected a few times. This chain joins TRBV5-4 and TRBJ2-3; weak D call: TRBD1 (6 bases). V lost 1 base and J lost 2, with 8 bases in between. Germline V lookup: CDR1 SGHNT, CDR2 YYREEE (reference sequence). The CDR3 loop spans 14 amino acids. The CDR3 sequence: CASSLQGTTDTQYF. The CDR3 nucleotides read TGTGCCAGCAGCTTGCAGGGGACCACAGATACGCAGTATTTT.

The table lists this clonotype with many counts. The CDR3 DNA follows: TGTGCCAGCAGTTCTCGTAGGGGAGGGTTTGTCACCGGGGAGCTGTTTTTT. It specifies CASSSRRGGFVTGELFF. The genes are TRBV28 and TRBJ2-2; 7 bases match TRBD2. Germline V gives CDR1 MDHEN, CDR2 SYDVKM. Trimming cost V 4 bases and J 4 bases; bases outside gene matches: 12. The CDR3 runs 17 residues. Together with reference TRBV28 and TRBJ2-2, the CDR3 gives the full variable domain: DVKVTQSSRYLVKRTGEKVFLECVQDMDHENMFWYRQDPGLGLRLIYFSYDVKMKEKGDIPEGYSVSREKKERFSLILESASTNQTSMYLCASSSRRGGFVTGELFFGEGSRLTVL.

This clonotype was seen many times. The chain recombines TRBV7-9 with TRBJ1-1; D gene ambiguous. The CDR3 spans 12 residues. Trimming removed 1 base from V and 8 bases from J, with 8 bases in between. Germline CDR1 and CDR2: SEHNR and FQNEAQ (reference sequence). In DNA, the CDR3 is TGTGCCAGCAGCTTAGGCTCCCAGGAAGCTTTCTTT. Translation gives CASSLGSQEAFF. The full variable domain, its missing parts supplied by reference TRBV7-9 and TRBJ1-1, is DTGVSQNPRHKITKRGQNVTFRCDPISEHNRLYWYRQTLGQGPEFLTYFQNEAQLEKSRLLSDRFSAERPKGSFSTLEIQRTEQGDSAMYLCASSLGSQEAFFGQGTRLTVV.

This clonotype has at least ten counts. This chain connects TRBV7-2 to TRBJ2-7; possibly TRBD1 for D (5 bases). The V gene's germline CDR1 is SGHTA and CDR2 FQGNSA. Between the trimmed V and J ends, which lost 2 bases and 3 bases, there was a span of 11 bases. CDR3 length: 14 residues. CDR3 in DNA: TGTGCCAGCAGCTTATCGTCAGGGAACTACGAGCAGTACTTC. This codes for CASSLSSGNYEQYF.

In the case of this clonotype: With a much larger clone just one base away, this may be a read error. J is TRBJ1-1 and V is TRBV20-1; unclear D gene. The germline V gene encodes CDR1 DFQATT and CDR2 SNEGSKA (reference sequence). This CDR3 has 12 residues. CDR3 in DNA: TGCGGTGCTGCCAGGTTGAACACTGAAGCTTTCTTT. Protein product: CGAARLNTEAFF.

This clonotype was detected a few times. J is TRBJ2-2 and V is TRBV19, with 9 nucleotides matching TRBD1. This CDR3 spans 14 amino acids. Trimming at V came to 10 bases and at J to 3 bases, leaving 6 bases not matched to a gene. Germline V gene sequence: CDR1 LNHDA, CDR2 SQIVND (reference sequence). CDR3: CATEQGADTGELFF. CDR3 coding DNA: TGTGCCACAGAACAGGGGGCGGACACCGGGGAGCTGTTTTTT.

This clonotype came up a few times. V and J are TRBV6-5 and TRBJ2-3; 8 nucleotides line up with TRBD1. The trim removed 5 bases at V and 5 bases at J, leaving 6 bases unmatched. This CDR3 spans 14 amino acids. The V gene's germline CDR1 is MNHEY and CDR2 SVGAGI. The CDR3 DNA is TGTGCCAGCAGTCAAGGACAGGGCCGAGATACGCAGTATTTT. Translation: CASSQGQGRDTQYF.

This clonotype showed up just a few times. One base away lies a much larger clone, so this may be a sequencing read error. The rearrangement joins TRBV12-3 or TRBV12-4 to TRBJ2-7, with 7 bases that match TRBD1. The length of the CDR3 is 13 residues. CDR3 in DNA: TGTGCCAGCAGTTTAAGACAGGGCTACGAGCAGTGCTTC. It yields the protein CASSLRQGYEQCF.

The chain couples TRBV5-4 to TRBJ1-2; D perhaps matches TRBD1 (5 bases). V was shortened by 1 base and J by 4 bases, with 11 bases between the two germline ends. This CDR3 is 14 amino acids long. CDR1 SGHNT and CDR2 YYREEE come from the germline V gene (reference sequence). DNA of the CDR3: TGTGCCAGCAGCTTGCAAGGGGATGGCTATGGCTACACCTTC. This sequence encodes CASSLQGDGYGYTF.

This clonotype occurred many times. The J gene is TRBJ2-5, the V gene TRBV5-1; TRBD1 matches 7 bases. The CDR3 runs 14 residues. Trimming at V came to 4 bases and at J to 1 base, leaving 4 bases not matched to a gene. Germline assignment: CDR1 SGHRS and CDR2 YFSETQ. The CDR3 DNA is TGCGCCAGCAGCCTAGGGGACAGCCAAGAGACCCAGTACTTC. Translating gives CASSLGDSQETQYF.

This clonotype was seen a few times. CDR3 protein: CASSLAGGSAGELFF. The DNA for the CDR3 is TGCGCCAGCAGCTTGGCCGGGGGGTCAGCCGGGGAGCTGTTTTTT. The chain carries TRBV5-1 and TRBJ2-2; 7 positions agree with TRBD2. CDR3 size: 15 residues. V was clipped by 0 bases and J by 6 bases; unmatched bases: 5. Germline values: CDR1 SGHRS, CDR2 YFSETQ.

This clonotype has a count of ten or more. The chain combines TRBV12-5 with TRBJ2-7; 10 bases are a match to TRBD2. Germline CDR1 LGHNT, CDR2 FRNRAP. The junction had 14 bases not matched to a gene; V was cut back by 5 bases and J by 4 bases. The CDR3 spans 17 residues. The CDR3 sequence is CASGGKKREGLGYEQYF. In DNA form, the CDR3 reads TGTGCTAGTGGTGGAAAGAAGCGGGAGGGCTTAGGGTACGAGCAGTACTTC.

With respect to this clonotype: Likely a read error: the CDR3 ends without its conserved phenylalanine or tryptophan. The chain links TRBV12-3 or TRBV12-4 to TRBJ1-1; tentatively, D is TRBD1 (5 bases). The CDR3 has 13 amino acids. The CDR3 nucleotides read TGTGCCAGCAGCTCGGGACCCAGCACTGAGGCTTTCTCT. The encoded protein is CASSSGPSTEAFS.

This chain connects TRBV5-1 to TRBJ2-3, with TRBD1 as a possible D gene (5 bases). V was shortened by 0 bases and J by 4 bases, with 12 bases between the two germline ends. The V gene's germline CDR1 is SGHRS and CDR2 YFSETQ. The CDR3 has 15 residues. This CDR3 reads CASSLGGHSPDTQYF. CDR3 coding DNA: TGCGCCAGCAGCTTGGGCGGACATTCCCCAGATACGCAGTATTTT.

This clonotype was counted ten times or more. V gene TRBV19 combines with J gene TRBJ2-1, with TRBD1 matching 9 bases. Looked up from germline, CDR1 is LNHDA and CDR2 is SQIVND (reference sequence). V was pared by 5 bases and J by 1 base, with 9 bases of the junction left unmatched. The CDR3 length is 17 residues. The CDR3 nucleotides are TGTGCCAGTAGTCTCAGAACCGGGACAGGGTCCTACAATGAGCAGTTCTTC. The encoded protein is CASSLRTGTGSYNEQFF.

This clonotype occurred many times. The chain has TRBV2 and TRBJ2-7, with TRBD1 matching over 8 bases. V was pared by 4 bases and J by 4 bases, with 0 bases of the junction left unmatched. Germline V gives CDR1 SNHLY, CDR2 FYNNEI. The CDR3 loop spans 12 amino acids. Written as DNA, the CDR3 is TGTGCCAGCAGTGGGACAGGGTACGAGCAGTACTTC. It specifies CASSGTGYEQYF.

This clonotype was recorded many times. The chain employs TRBV4-2 and TRBJ2-7; D not certain. Looked up from germline, CDR1 is LGHNA and CDR2 is YNFKEQ. The CDR3 is 13 residues long. Trimming removed 0 bases at V and 7 bases at J, with 10 bases between. CDR3 protein: CASSQDPPTEQYF. In DNA form, the CDR3 reads TGTGCCAGCAGCCAAGACCCACCTACGGAGCAGTACTTC.

This clonotype was found many times. This chain connects TRBV11-2 to TRBJ2-1; D is uncertain. The V gene lost 2 bases and the J gene lost 10 bases, with 15 bases spanning the gap. The CDR3 consists of 14 residues. Germline V CDR1 and CDR2: SGHAT, FQNNGV. CDR3 DNA: TGTGCCAGCAGCTTACCCCGTGGCGATGGGGAGCAGTTCTTC. Protein: CASSLPRGDGEQFF.

This clonotype has at least ten counts. The J gene is TRBJ1-5, the V gene TRBV30; D gene uncertain. V was trimmed by 0 bases and J by 6 bases, leaving 9 bases between them. The V gene's germline CDR1 is GTSNPN and CDR2 SVGIG (reference sequence). The CDR3 is made up of 13 amino acids. The CDR3 sequence is CAWSVAGGQPQHF. The CDR3 nucleotides read TGTGCCTGGAGTGTAGCAGGAGGTCAGCCCCAGCATTTT.

This clonotype has at least ten counts. For the CDR3, the DNA is TGTGCCAGCTCTAGCGAACTCAGGATAGGGGAGCAGTACTTC. Protein product: CASSSELRIGEQYF. The chain uses TRBV6-1 and TRBJ2-7, with D perhaps matching TRBD2 (6 bases). The CDR3 has 14 residues. The germline gives CDR1 MNHNS, CDR2 SASEGT. V was cut by 8 bases and J by 7 bases, with 21 bases left in between.

On this clonotype itself: This may be a read error, as it is one base from a much larger clone. The chain carries TRBV18 and TRBJ2-7, with D perhaps assigned TRBD1 or TRBD2 (5 bases each). Germline loops: CDR1 KGHSH, CDR2 LQKENI. V lost 3 bases and J lost 5, with 11 bases in between. The CDR3 extends over 13 amino acids. CDR3 bases: TGTGCCAGCTCACCCGGGGCAGTCGACGAGCAGTACTTC. Encoded protein: CASSPGAVDEQYF.

This clonotype came up many times. The chain combines TRBV7-9 with TRBJ1-1; possibly TRBD1 for D (5 bases). Trimming left V 1 base short and J 5 bases short, with 11 bases between. CDR3 length: 14 residues. Germline loops: CDR1 SEHNR, CDR2 FQNEAQ (reference sequence). The CDR3 here is CASSLGSGYTEAFF. Written as DNA, the CDR3 is TGTGCCAGCAGCTTAGGTTCAGGGTATACTGAAGCTTTCTTT.

This clonotype was detected only once. This is likely a read error, given that the CDR3 carries no conserved phenylalanine or tryptophan at its end. The J gene is TRBJ2-5, the V gene TRBV9; D possibly corresponds to TRBD2 (6 bases). The CDR3 covers 15 residues. V lost 4 bases and J 3 bases, leaving 16 bases between the germline ends. Germline V CDR1 and CDR2: SGDLS, YYNGEE. The DNA for the CDR3 is TGTGCCAGCAGCCCCCAACCGGGACTGGAAGAGACCCAGTACTCC. The encoded protein is CASSPQPGLEETQYS.

This clonotype was seen a few times. At one boundary the junction diverges from the germline segment, which might be a read error. The rearrangement links TRBV5-8 to TRBJ2-7, with no clear D. This CDR3 is 11 amino acids long. CDR1 SGHTS and CDR2 YDEGEE come from the germline V gene. CDR3 DNA: TGTGCCGGCAGCTTGGTTTACGAGCAGTACTTC. Translation gives CAGSLVYEQYF.

In its sample, this clonotype is medium-sized. The chain is built from TRBV11-2 and TRBJ2-1; D uncertain. Trimming stripped 0 bases from V and 8 bases from J, with 14 bases between. CDR3 size: 15 residues. Germline-derived CDR1 and CDR2 are SGHAT and FQNNGV. CDR3 nucleotide sequence: TGTGCCAGCAGCTTAGATGGAGTTCAACGCGATGAGCAGTTCTTC. It encodes CASSLDGVQRDEQFF.

Remarks on this clonotype: Since a much larger clone is just one base distant, this may be a read error. The chain is built from TRBV20-1 and TRBJ2-6; D not certain. CDR1 DFQATT and CDR2 SNEGSKA come from the germline V gene (reference sequence). The CDR3 totals 17 residues. The V end lost 1 base, the J end lost 1 base, and 14 bases lay between the germline ends. CDR3 amino acids: CSARGIGYSSGANVLTF. CDR3 bases: TGCAGTGCTAGAGGAATAGGGTATTCGTCTGGGGCCAACGTCCTGACTTTC.

In this sample, this clonotype turned up many times. The V gene is TRBV29-1, the J gene TRBJ2-2; D remains unclear. Per germline, CDR1 SQVTM and CDR2 ANQGSEA. The germline V and J ends were trimmed by 7 bases and 1 base, with 16 bases remaining between them. The CDR3 totals 15 residues. The CDR3: CSAASSHMNTGELFF. The CDR3 DNA reads TGCAGCGCCGCTTCCTCACATATGAACACCGGGGAGCTGTTTTTT.

On this clonotype itself: It may be a read error: a sequence one base away is much more abundant. The gene calls are TRBV12-3 or TRBV12-4 and TRBJ1-2; D is perhaps TRBD1 (6 bases). The CDR3 extends over 14 amino acids. CDR3 loop: CASNPSPTGDGCTF. The CDR3 coding sequence is TGTGCCAGCAACCCAAGCCCGACAGGAGACGGCTGCACCTTC.

The V call is TRBV7-6, the J call TRBJ1-5; no clear D gene. V lost 5 bases, J lost 9 bases, and 14 bases lay in between. Germline-derived CDR1 and CDR2 are SGHVS and FNYEAQ. CDR3 size: 13 residues. CDR3 DNA sequence: TGTGCCAGCAGCGTAAGGGCAGGTGCGCCCCAGCATTTT. Amino acid sequence: CASSVRAGAPQHF.

In this sample, this clonotype turned up many times. J is TRBJ2-1 and V is TRBV7-9; D is unresolved. Germline lookup yields CDR1 SEHNR and CDR2 FQNEAQ (reference sequence). CDR3 size: 18 residues. The V and J ends lost 5 bases and 9 bases respectively, with 29 bases between them. This CDR3 is CASSPKGYRSTQPGEQFF. The CDR3 DNA reads TGTGCCAGCAGCCCAAAAGGATACCGCTCAACCCAGCCCGGTGAGCAGTTCTTC.

This clonotype came up many times. The chain employs TRBV5-5 and TRBJ2-1; weak D call: TRBD1 (5 bases). The germline gives CDR1 SGHKS, CDR2 YYEKEE (reference sequence). The ends were cut back, 0 bases at V and 5 bases at J, with 15 bases in the middle. The CDR3 consists of 16 residues. The CDR3 reads CASSLAGRGSNNEQFF. The CDR3 DNA sequence: TGTGCCAGCAGCTTGGCCGGAAGGGGATCAAACAATGAGCAGTTCTTC.